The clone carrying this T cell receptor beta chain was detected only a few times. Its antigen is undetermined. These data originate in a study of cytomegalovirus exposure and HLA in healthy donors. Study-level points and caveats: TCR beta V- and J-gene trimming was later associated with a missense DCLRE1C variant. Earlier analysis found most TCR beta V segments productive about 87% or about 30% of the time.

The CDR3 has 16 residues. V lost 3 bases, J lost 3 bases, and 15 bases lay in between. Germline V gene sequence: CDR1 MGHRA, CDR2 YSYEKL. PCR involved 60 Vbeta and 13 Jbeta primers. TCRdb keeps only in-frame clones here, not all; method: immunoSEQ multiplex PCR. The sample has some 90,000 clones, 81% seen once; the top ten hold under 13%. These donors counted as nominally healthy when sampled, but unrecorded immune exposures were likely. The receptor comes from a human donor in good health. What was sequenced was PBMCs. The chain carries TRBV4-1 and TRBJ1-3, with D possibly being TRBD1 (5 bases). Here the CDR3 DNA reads TGCGCCAGCAGCCAGGCAGACAGCCCGTTTGGAAACACCATATATTTT. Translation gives CASSQADSPFGNTIYF.